This TCR beta chain emerged from a study of blood T cell repertoires in COVID-19 (dated by TCRdb to the early 2020s). Concerning the study at large: Samples covering the acute and convalescent phases of COVID-19 were provided by collaborators in the United States, Italy and Spain. The dataset comprised deeply sampled blood TCRbeta repertoires from subjects exposed to, actively infected with, or recovered from COVID-19. Where HLA class I and class II types were available, the types were taken from metadata supplied by the sample provider, not from assay-based typing. Nearly every sample came with metadata listing a de-identified subject ID, COVID-19 status, age in years and sex. A freely available public database, intended as a resource for researchers studying the immune response to SARS-CoV-2, is where the repertoires were released. The prospective study material was composed of cDNA or gDNA derived from T cells, B-cell-depleted T cells, or PBMCs. Samples were obtained from the ongoing ImmuneRACE study (first 160 participants) and from 1,254 subjects provided by 6 global collaborators.

On this clone: Which antigen it targets is not known. No clone much larger than this one lies a single base away; base qualities are absent.

TCRbeta CDR3 regions were amplified from genomic DNA using the immunoSEQ Assay, a bias-controlled multiplex PCR. Regarding the original processing steps: Within the assay, amplification of reference gene primers was used to estimate how many nucleated cells each sample contained. To quantify the absolute abundance of each unique TCRbeta CDR3 rearrangement, sequence reads were collapsed and filtered. Productive Simpson clonality was computed per sample as the square root of Simpson's diversity index over productive rearrangements. TCRdb's version of the immuneACCESS table is confined to in-frame rearrangements and falls short of the full clone set. An unresolved V gene accounts for under half of the shortfall where checked; the remainder is of unknown origin. V, J and clone size are those of that table, while D and trimming were read from the DNA. Present in this sample are around 160,000 clones, roughly 84% of which were seen just once. The ten largest clones add up to about 5.8% of the sample.

General findings and caveats noted by the study authors: The amount of clinical and demographic metadata varied by source and participant and was provided uncurated.

V loses 0 bases of germline sequence and J loses 0 bases, and the interval between the two ends is 17 bases. In the germline V gene, CDR1 corresponds to LGHNA and CDR2 to YSLEER. The cysteine opens and the phenylalanine closes a CDR3 of 18 amino acids. Only CDR3 DNA is held: 54 bases, read in frame from base 1. Enrolling through a virtual design, the prospective study's participants ranged in age from roughly 18 to 89 years and lived across roughly 24 United States geographic areas. To assign participants to cohorts, the prospective study relied on clinical history that participants themselves reported in a screening survey and a study questionnaire. Exposed participants had been in contact, within 2 weeks of entering the study, with a person who had a PCR-confirmed or clinician-diagnosed case of COVID-19. In the prospective study, mobile phlebotomists collected whole blood, serum and a nasopharyngeal or oropharyngeal swab from each participant. Prospective study participants could optionally give additional blood draws and questionnaires over an approximately 2-month period. Prospective study blood samples were shipped either frozen or at room temperature before DNA extraction.

The sequence links TRBV4-3 to TRBJ1-2; the D gene lacks a confident call. The sequence was collected from a woman aged 45-65 years who had been exposed to COVID-19. Specimen: PBMCs or T cells enriched from blood (not recorded which). The CDR3 protein sequence reads: CASSQEHQRGFANYGYTF. The sequenced DNA is TGCGCCAGCAGCCAAGAACACCAGAGAGGCTTTGCTAACTATGGCTACACCTTC.